This TCR beta chain is from a study of OX40 agonist ivuxolimab in advanced cancers. Using immunoSEQ multiplex PCR, the repertoire was profiled, and TCRdb retains in-frame clones only, with some absent. The sample carries roughly 60,000 clones, about 86% recorded once. Trimming at V came to 3 bases and at J to 8 bases, leaving 11 bases not matched to a gene. Germline-derived CDR1 and CDR2 are SGHNT and YYREEE (reference sequence). This CDR3 region has 16 residues. Study results and limitations: CD4+ and CD8+ blood T cells expanded clonally by week 6 at 0.1 to 3.0 mg/kg.

This clone showed up just a few times. Its antigen is undetermined. The source was CD4+ or CD8+ T cells sorted from blood, collected in a trial of the OX40 agonist ivuxolimab. The receptor comes from an adult with an advanced solid tumor such as melanoma, head and neck, liver or kidney cancer. This sequence joins TRBV5-4 and TRBJ2-1, with 10 bases matching TRBD2. Here the CDR3 reads CASSSRLAGVIDEQFF. DNA of the CDR3: TGTGCCAGCAGCTCCCGGCTAGCGGGAGTTATTGATGAGCAGTTCTTC.